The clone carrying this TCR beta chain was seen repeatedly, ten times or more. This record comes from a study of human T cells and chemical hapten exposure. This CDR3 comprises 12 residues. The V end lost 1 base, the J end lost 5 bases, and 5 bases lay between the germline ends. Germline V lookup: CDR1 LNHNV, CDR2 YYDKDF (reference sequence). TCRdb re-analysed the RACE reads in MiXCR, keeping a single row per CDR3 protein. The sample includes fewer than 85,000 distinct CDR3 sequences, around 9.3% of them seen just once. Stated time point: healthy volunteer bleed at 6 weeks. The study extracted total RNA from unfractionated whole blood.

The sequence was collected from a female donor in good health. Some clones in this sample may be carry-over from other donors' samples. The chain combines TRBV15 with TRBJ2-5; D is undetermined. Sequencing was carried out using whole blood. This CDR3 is CATSRVSETQYF. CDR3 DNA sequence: TGTGCCACCAGCAGAGTATCGGAGACCCAGTACTTC. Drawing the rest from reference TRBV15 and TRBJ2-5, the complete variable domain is DAMVIQNPRYQVTQFGKPVTLSCSQTLNHNVMYWYQQKSSQAPKLLFHYYDKDFNNEADTPDNFQSRRPNTSFCFLDIRSPGLGDTAMYLCATSRVSETQYFGPGTRLLVL.